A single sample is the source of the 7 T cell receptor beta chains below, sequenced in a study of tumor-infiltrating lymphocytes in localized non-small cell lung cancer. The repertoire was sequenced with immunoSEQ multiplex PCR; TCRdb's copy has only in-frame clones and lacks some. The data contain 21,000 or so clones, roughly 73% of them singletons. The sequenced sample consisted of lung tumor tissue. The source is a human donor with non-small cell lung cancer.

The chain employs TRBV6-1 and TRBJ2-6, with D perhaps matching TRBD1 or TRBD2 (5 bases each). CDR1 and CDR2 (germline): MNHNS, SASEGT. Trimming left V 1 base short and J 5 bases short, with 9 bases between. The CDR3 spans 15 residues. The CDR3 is CASSEGGSRANVLTF. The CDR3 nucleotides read TGTGCCAGCAGTGAAGGGGGGTCCCGGGCCAACGTCCTGACTTTC.

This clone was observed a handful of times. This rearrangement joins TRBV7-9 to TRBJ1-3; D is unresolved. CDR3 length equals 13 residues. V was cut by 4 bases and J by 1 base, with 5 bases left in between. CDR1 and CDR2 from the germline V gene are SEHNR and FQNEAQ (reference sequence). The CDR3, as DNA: TGTGCCAGCAGCTACCGTTCTGGAAACACCATATATTTT. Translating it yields CASSYRSGNTIYF.

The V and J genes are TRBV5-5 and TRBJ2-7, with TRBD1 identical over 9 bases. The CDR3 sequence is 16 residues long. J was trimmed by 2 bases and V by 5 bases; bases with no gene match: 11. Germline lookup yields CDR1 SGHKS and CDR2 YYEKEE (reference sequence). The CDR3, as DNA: TGTGCCAGCAGTTCCGGGACAGGGACCCCGCCCTACGAGCAGTACTTC. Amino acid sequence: CASSSGTGTPPYEQYF.

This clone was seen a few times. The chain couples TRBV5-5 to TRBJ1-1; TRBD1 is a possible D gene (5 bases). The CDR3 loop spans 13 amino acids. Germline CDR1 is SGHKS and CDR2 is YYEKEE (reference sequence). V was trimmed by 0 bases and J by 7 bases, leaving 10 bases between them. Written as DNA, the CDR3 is TGTGCCAGCAGCTTGGACATTAGGGGTGAAGCTTTCTTT. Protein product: CASSLDIRGEAFF.

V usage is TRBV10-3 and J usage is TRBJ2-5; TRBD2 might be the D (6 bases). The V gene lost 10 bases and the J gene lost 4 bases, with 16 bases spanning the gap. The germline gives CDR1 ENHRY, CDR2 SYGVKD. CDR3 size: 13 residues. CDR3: CATTALGGETQYF. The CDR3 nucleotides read TGTGCCACCACGGCCCTGGGGGGAGAGACCCAGTACTTC.

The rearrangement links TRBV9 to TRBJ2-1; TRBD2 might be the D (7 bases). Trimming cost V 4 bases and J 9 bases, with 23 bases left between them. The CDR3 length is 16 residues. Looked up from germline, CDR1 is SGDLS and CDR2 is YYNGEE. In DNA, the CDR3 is TGTGCCAGCAGCCCGGGGGGCGGGGGCGTCGAGGGTGAGCAGTTCTTC. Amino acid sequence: CASSPGGGGVEGEQFF.

The DNA of the CDR3 is TGTGCTAGTGGTTTGGTACCCCGCTGGTTGGCGGGGGACACTGACAATGAGCAGTTCTTC. It yields the protein CASGLVPRWLAGDTDNEQFF. This chain links TRBV12-5 with TRBJ2-1; maybe TRBD2 (7 bases). V was clipped by 0 bases and J by 5 bases, with 26 bases between them. The CDR3 extends over 20 amino acids. Germline values: CDR1 LGHNT, CDR2 FRNRAP.